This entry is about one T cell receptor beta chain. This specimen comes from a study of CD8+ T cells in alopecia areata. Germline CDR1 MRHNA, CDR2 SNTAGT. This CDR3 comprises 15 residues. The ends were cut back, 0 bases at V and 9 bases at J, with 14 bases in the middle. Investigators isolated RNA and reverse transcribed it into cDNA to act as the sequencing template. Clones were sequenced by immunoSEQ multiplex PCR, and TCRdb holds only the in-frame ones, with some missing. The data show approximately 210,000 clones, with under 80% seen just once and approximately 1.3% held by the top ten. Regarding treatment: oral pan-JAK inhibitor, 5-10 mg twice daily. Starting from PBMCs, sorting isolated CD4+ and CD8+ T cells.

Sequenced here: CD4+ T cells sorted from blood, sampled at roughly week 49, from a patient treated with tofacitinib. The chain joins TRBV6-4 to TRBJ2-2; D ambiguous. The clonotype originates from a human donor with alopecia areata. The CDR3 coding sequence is TGTGCCAGCAGTGACTCGAGTCGGACCCGCCGGGAGCTGTTTTTT. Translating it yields CASSDSSRTRRELFF.